This T cell receptor (beta chain) was captured in a study of blood T cell repertoires in COVID-19. Study-level background: Sources were T cells, B-cell-depleted T cells, or PBMCs; the material itself was cDNA or gDNA.

The length of the CDR3 is 15 residues. CDR1 is SGHTA and CDR2 is FQGNSA in the germline V gene. V lost 1 base and J lost 6; bases outside the gene matches: 4. Measured with immunoSEQ multiplex PCR; TCRdb has only the in-frame clones, and not every one. The data hold roughly 190,000 clones, with roughly 80% observed a single time. The specimen was peripheral blood. This receptor was identified in a woman aged 45 to 65 with acute or convalescent COVID-19. The chain is built from TRBV7-2 and TRBJ2-7; 12 bases are shared with TRBD1. CDR3 in amino acids: CASSLGGQGAREQYF. Written as DNA, the CDR3 is TGTGCCAGCAGCTTAGGGGGACAGGGGGCACGCGAGCAGTACTTC.